This T cell receptor (beta chain) derives from a study of T cells in Graves' hyperthyroidism and ophthalmopathy. This clonotype was seen repeatedly, ten times or more. The investigators amplified TCR beta CDR3 regions from RNA transcripts. Primed by the HTBI set, a first-round RT-PCR was run on the TCR CDR3. TCRdb reanalysed the multiplex PCR reads using MiXCR and keeps one entry per CDR3 protein. The profile shows about 400,000 distinct CDR3 sequences, more than 20% of them singletons. Trimming cost V 7 bases and J 1 base, with 4 bases left between them. Germline CDR1 is DFQATT and CDR2 is SNEGSKA (reference sequence). CDR3 length equals 10 residues.

This chain joins TRBV20-1 and TRBJ2-5; D is undetermined. The source material was blood. This clonotype originated in a man aged 45-60 years with Graves' hyperthyroidism. CDR3 DNA sequence: TGCAGTGTCAGCCAAGAGACCCAGTACTTC. This sequence encodes CSVSQETQYF.